The 14 T cell receptor beta chains presented below share a single source sample, sequenced in a study of cytomegalovirus exposure and HLA in healthy donors. This PCR relied on a set of 60 Vbeta primers and 13 Jbeta primers. Generated by immunoSEQ multiplex PCR, the TCRdb table keeps only in-frame clones and is missing some. The repertoire includes approximately 75,000 clones, roughly 82% of them detected once, and approximately 19% sits in the top ten. The sequenced sample was PBMCs. The receptors come from a man in his 70s in good health and CMV-seropositive.

This chain joins TRBV29-1 and TRBJ1-4, with 7 bases fitting TRBD1. The CDR3 sequence is 12 residues long. Germline loops: CDR1 SQVTM, CDR2 ANQGSEA. V shed 6 bases and J 2 bases; nucleotides not matched to a gene: 0. Here the CDR3 reads CSVQGTNEKLFF. CDR3 DNA sequence: TGCAGCGTACAGGGGACTAATGAAAAACTGTTTTTT.

V and J are TRBV28 and TRBJ2-1, with 7 bases matching TRBD1. The CDR3 extends over 13 amino acids. Per the germline V gene, CDR1 is MDHEN and CDR2 is SYDVKM. V lost 8 bases, J lost 5 bases, and 6 bases stayed unmatched. This CDR3 reads CASHSTGDNEQFF. The CDR3 DNA sequence: TGTGCCAGCCACTCCACAGGGGACAATGAGCAGTTCTTC. Full variable domain (rest looked up from reference TRBV28 and TRBJ2-1): DVKVTQSSRYLVKRTGEKVFLECVQDMDHENMFWYRQDPGLGLRLIYFSYDVKMKEKGDIPEGYSVSREKKERFSLILESASTNQTSMYLCASHSTGDNEQFFGPGTRLTVL.

The genes are TRBV18 and TRBJ2-7; 8 nucleotides match TRBD1. The germline V gene encodes CDR1 KGHSH and CDR2 LQKENI. Germline trimming cut 4 bases from V and 5 bases from J; bases unmatched to any gene: 7. The CDR3 spans 14 residues. In nucleotides, the CDR3 is TGTGCCAGCTCACGCAGCGGACAGGGCAACGAGCAGTACTTC. This sequence encodes CASSRSGQGNEQYF. The variable domain in full, completed from reference TRBV18 and TRBJ2-7, reads NAGVMQNPRHLVRRRGQEARLRCSPMKGHSHVYWYRQLPEEGLKFMVYLQKENIIDESGMPKERFSAEFPKEGPSILRIQQVVRGDSAAYFCASSRSGQGNEQYFGPGTRLTVT.

V usage is TRBV21-1 and J usage is TRBJ2-5; the DNA was not used to check the table's D call, TRBD1. TRBV21-1 is a recognized pseudogene. The CDR3 is made up of 15 amino acids. The CDR3 here is CASSKAAGLEETQYF. The CDR3 bases are TGTGCCAGCAGCAAAGCGGCAGGGCTCGAAGAGACCCAGTACTTC.

This chain joins TRBV7-8 and TRBJ2-7; perhaps TRBD2 as D (6 bases). The germline CDR1 and CDR2 sequences are SGHVS and FQNEAQ. The ends were cut back, 5 bases at V and 5 bases at J, with 16 bases in the middle. There are 14 residues in the CDR3. CDR3 amino acids: CASSPGLRKDEQYF. The CDR3 DNA follows: TGTGCCAGCAGCCCGGGACTCAGAAAGGACGAGCAGTACTTC.

This chain connects TRBV25-1 to TRBJ2-5; D is uncertain. V was shortened by 5 bases and J by 2 bases, with 9 bases between the two germline ends. Germline V lookup: CDR1 MGHDK, CDR2 SYGVNS. This CDR3 region has 13 residues. This chain's CDR3 is CASSRAGQETQYF. The CDR3 DNA sequence: TGTGCCAGCAGTCGCGCAGGACAAGAGACCCAGTACTTC.

The chain links TRBV7-6 to TRBJ2-7; 10 positions match TRBD2. CDR1 and CDR2 from the germline V gene are SGHVS and FNYEAQ. The ends lost 3 bases at V and 1 base at J; junction bases unmatched: 9. CDR3 length: 17 amino acids. CDR3 nucleotides: TGTGCCAGCAGCTTTGGGCCTAGCGGGAGTTCGTCCTACGAGCAGTACTTC. Amino acid sequence: CASSFGPSGSSSYEQYF.

A single count supports this clone. The V gene is TRBV5-4, the J gene TRBJ1-6; weak D call: TRBD1 (5 bases). The CDR3 is made up of 16 amino acids. The ends were cut back, 4 bases at V and 6 bases at J, with 17 bases in the middle. Germline-derived CDR1 and CDR2 are SGHNT and YYREEE (reference sequence). This CDR3 reads CASSRGGVQGNSPLHF. Here the CDR3 DNA reads TGTGCCAGCAGCCGGGGAGGGGTGCAGGGTAATTCACCCCTCCACTTT.

This sequence joins TRBV4-3 and TRBJ2-7; weak D call: TRBD1 (6 bases). V was shortened by 0 bases and J by 0 bases, with 15 bases between the two germline ends. This CDR3 contains 17 residues. CDR1 and CDR2 from the germline V gene are LGHNA and YSLEER. The CDR3 sequence is CASSQDLRQGSSYEQYF. DNA for the CDR3: TGCGCCAGCAGCCAAGATCTTCGGCAGGGGAGCTCCTACGAGCAGTACTTC.

The rearrangement links TRBV6-1 to TRBJ2-1; TRBD1 aligns across 8 bases. The CDR3 covers 15 residues. CDR1 and CDR2 from the germline V gene are MNHNS and SASEGT. The ends lost 2 bases at V and 9 bases at J; junction bases unmatched: 9. For the CDR3, the DNA is TGTGCCAGCAGTGAAATACAGGGGGGAATTGGTGAGCAGTTCTTC. Translating gives CASSEIQGGIGEQFF.

In this sample, this clone turned up once. J is TRBJ1-5 and V is TRBV6-4; D is perhaps TRBD1 (5 bases). The CDR3 length is 13 residues. Germline CDR1 is MRHNA and CDR2 is SNTAGT. Trimming took off 3 bases at V and 3 bases at J, with 6 bases between the two ends. CDR3 protein: CASSEQVNQPQHF. CDR3 bases: TGTGCCAGCAGTGAACAGGTCAATCAGCCCCAGCATTTT.

The gene calls are TRBV28 and TRBJ2-5; the D gene is possibly TRBD1 (5 bases). This CDR3 is 13 amino acids long. V was shortened by 7 bases and J by 5 bases, with 14 bases between the two germline ends. The germline V gene has CDR1 MDHEN and CDR2 SYDVKM. For the CDR3, the DNA is TGTGCCAGCATTTCAGGGCAAAGGGAGACCCAGTACTTC. Amino acids: CASISGQRETQYF.

This chain links TRBV7-9 with TRBJ2-5; D possibly corresponds to TRBD2 (7 bases). This CDR3 region has 16 residues. Germline V gene sequence: CDR1 SEHNR, CDR2 FQNEAQ (reference sequence). Trimming pared 1 base from V and 2 bases from J, leaving 14 bases between. CDR3 amino acids: CASSLVGAGEQETQYF. The CDR3 DNA sequence: TGTGCCAGCAGCTTAGTGGGGGCGGGAGAGCAAGAGACCCAGTACTTC.

The CDR3 reads CASRASSTSAVQYF. The CDR3 coding sequence is TGTGCCAGCAGAGCTTCTAGCACAAGCGCGGTGCAGTACTTC. J is TRBJ2-5 and V is TRBV11-2; a possible D gene is TRBD2 (5 bases). Between the trimmed V and J ends, which lost 6 bases and 11 bases, there was a span of 22 bases. Per germline, CDR1 SGHAT and CDR2 FQNNGV. The CDR3 spans 14 residues.